These 21 T cell receptor beta chains share one sample of origin, sequenced in a study of cytomegalovirus exposure and HLA in healthy donors. The PCR had 60 Vbeta and 13 Jbeta primers. TCRdb keeps only in-frame clones here, not all; method: immunoSEQ multiplex PCR. This listing includes some 120,000 clones. Material: PBMCs. The source is a man aged 25-45 years in good health and CMV-seronegative.

The chain has TRBV29-1 and TRBJ1-1; 7 bases are a match to TRBD1. The germline V gene has CDR1 SQVTM and CDR2 ANQGSEA. This CDR3 region has 14 residues. Trimming removed 5 bases from V and 1 base from J; junction bases left unmatched: 7. The CDR3: CSVMGQNSNTEAFF. DNA for the CDR3: TGCAGCGTTATGGGACAGAATTCGAACACTGAAGCTTTCTTT.

V is TRBV30 and J is TRBJ2-7; D is uncertain. CDR1 GTSNPN and CDR2 SVGIG come from the germline V gene (reference sequence). Trimming removed 0 bases at V and 6 bases at J, with 18 bases between. The CDR3 spans 15 residues. The CDR3 spells CAWSVSRNRRGEQYF. CDR3 coding DNA: TGTGCCTGGAGTGTCAGTAGGAACCGACGCGGCGAGCAGTACTTC.

V usage is TRBV4-3 and J usage is TRBJ2-1; 14 bases agree with TRBD2. The CDR3 sequence is 15 residues long. The V and J ends lost 0 bases and 13 bases, in that order; junction bases with no gene match: 5. Germline assignment: CDR1 LGHNA and CDR2 YSLEER. In DNA, the CDR3 is TGCGCCAGCAGCCAAGACGGGGGACTAGCGGGAGAACAGTTCTTC. This sequence encodes CASSQDGGLAGEQFF.

The chain carries TRBV7-8 and TRBJ1-1; 7 bases map to TRBD1. The CDR3 runs to 15 residues. J lost 5 bases, V lost 6 bases, and 12 bases had no gene match. Looked up from germline, CDR1 is SGHVS and CDR2 is FQNEAQ. The CDR3 sequence is CASRLLQGLGTEAFF. The CDR3 region has the DNA TGTGCCAGCAGGTTACTACAGGGGCTAGGGACTGAAGCTTTCTTT.

V and J are TRBV6-4 and TRBJ2-1, with TRBD1 identical over 7 bases. Germline V gene data show CDR1 as MRHNA and CDR2 as SNTAGT. The V gene end was trimmed by 6 bases and the J gene end by 6 bases; junction bases not matched to a gene: 8. CDR3 length: 14 amino acids. For the CDR3, the DNA is TGTGCCAGCAGCCGCCAGGGGGACACCAATGAGCAGTTCTTC. This sequence encodes CASSRQGDTNEQFF.

The V and J genes are TRBV6-5 and TRBJ2-7; possible D gene TRBD1, 5 bases. The germline V gene encodes CDR1 MNHEY and CDR2 SVGAGI. V gave up 2 bases and J gave up 2 bases, with 10 bases separating them. The CDR3 totals 14 residues. DNA for the CDR3: TGTGCCAGCAGTTACAGGGGAAAACCCTACGAGCAGTACTTC. Amino acids: CASSYRGKPYEQYF.

The V call is TRBV7-3, the J call TRBJ2-2; weak D call: TRBD2 (5 bases). Deletions cut 3 bases from V and 0 bases from J, with 5 bases between. The CDR3 is made up of 14 amino acids. Germline V gives CDR1 SGHTA, CDR2 FQGTGA. CDR3 sequence: CASSLRANTGELFF. In DNA, the CDR3 is TGTGCCAGCAGCTTGCGGGCGAACACCGGGGAGCTGTTTTTT.

The genes are TRBV6-5 and TRBJ1-2, with 7 bases that match TRBD1. The CDR3 spans 14 residues. Germline V CDR1 and CDR2: MNHEY, SVGAGI. V lost 6 bases, J lost 2 bases, and 6 bases stayed unmatched. CDR3 sequence reads: CASRPGQQNYGYTF. The CDR3 nucleotides are TGTGCCAGCAGGCCGGGACAGCAGAACTATGGCTACACCTTC.

In regard to this clone: This sample also contains other DNA sequences that code for the same CDR3. J is TRBJ1-3 and V is TRBV11-2; D remains unclear. This CDR3 has 14 amino acids. Germline V lookup: CDR1 SGHAT, CDR2 FQNNGV. With 2 bases removed from V and 4 bases from J, the gap between germline ends came to 9 bases. For the CDR3, the DNA is TGTGCCAGCAGCTTAAAATTGTCAGGAAACACCATATATTTT. Residues: CASSLKLSGNTIYF.

This chain connects TRBV7-9 to TRBJ1-1; 7 bases match TRBD1. With 1 base clipped from V and 4 bases from J, the junction kept 6 bases outside the gene matches. The germline V gene has CDR1 SEHNR and CDR2 FQNEAQ (reference sequence). This CDR3 has 15 residues. DNA for the CDR3: TGTGCCAGCAGCTTAGAGGGGGCGCAGGTCACTGAAGCTTTCTTT. Protein product: CASSLEGAQVTEAFF.

CDR3 in DNA: TGTGCCAGTGGCGCTCTAGCCGGCTACACCTTC. This sequence encodes CASGALAGYTF. The chain combines TRBV28 with TRBJ1-2; unclear D gene. Germline CDR1 is MDHEN and CDR2 is SYDVKM. This CDR3 comprises 11 residues. Trimming stripped 9 bases from V and 8 bases from J, with 13 bases between.

The chain is built from TRBV5-1 and TRBJ2-1, with TRBD2 matching 12 bases. CDR3 size: 16 residues. CDR1 and CDR2 (germline): SGHRS, YFSETQ. V lost 4 bases, J lost 4 bases, and 6 bases stayed unmatched. The CDR3: CASSPGLAGLYNEQFF. The CDR3 nucleotides read TGCGCCAGCAGCCCCGGACTAGCGGGGTTGTACAATGAGCAGTTCTTC.

V is TRBV2 and J is TRBJ2-1; 9 nucleotides agree with TRBD2. The V gene's germline CDR1 is SNHLY and CDR2 FYNNEI. Trimming at V came to 2 bases and at J to 15 bases, leaving 20 bases not matched to a gene. This CDR3 spans 17 amino acids. The DNA of the CDR3 is TGTGCCAGCAGTGAATATCGACCGGCGGGAGGGCCCTATCGCGCGTTCTTC. It codes for CASSEYRPAGGPYRAFF.

V and J are TRBV5-4 and TRBJ2-7; TRBD1 matches at 7 bases. J was trimmed by 3 bases and V by 4 bases; bases with no gene match: 4. Germline CDR1 SGHNT, CDR2 YYREEE (reference sequence). The CDR3 is 13 amino acids. The CDR3, as DNA: TGTGCCAGCAGCCCAGACAGGGACTACGAGCAGTACTTC. Protein product: CASSPDRDYEQYF.

The CDR3, as DNA: TGTGCCAGCAGCTTAGCGGGACAGGGCTACGAGCAGTACTTC. This codes for CASSLAGQGYEQYF. The V call is TRBV7-6, the J call TRBJ2-7; 9 bases match TRBD1. Germline loops: CDR1 SGHVS, CDR2 FNYEAQ. This CDR3 contains 14 residues. V was clipped by 0 bases and J by 3 bases; unmatched bases: 0.

The chain recombines TRBV5-1 with TRBJ1-1; 8 bases fit TRBD1. Germline V gene data show CDR1 as SGHRS and CDR2 as YFSETQ. Unmatched junction bases numbered 14, after V lost 3 bases and J lost 1 base. The CDR3 runs 18 residues. The CDR3 nucleotides are TGCGCCAGCAGCTACCGGACAGGGAGGGTATCTGGGAACACTGAAGCTTTCTTT. Translation gives CASSYRTGRVSGNTEAFF.

The chain couples TRBV2 to TRBJ1-5; no clear D. Germline lookup yields CDR1 SNHLY and CDR2 FYNNEI. Deletions cut 1 base from V and 5 bases from J, with 12 bases between. This CDR3 comprises 15 residues. The CDR3 DNA reads TGTGCCAGCAGTGAAGTCGGGAAAGGCTATCAGCCCCAGCATTTT. Translated, it gives CASSEVGKGYQPQHF.

The chain is built from TRBV28 and TRBJ1-3; 7 bases line up with TRBD1. Per germline, CDR1 MDHEN and CDR2 SYDVKM. The ends lost 9 bases at V and 4 bases at J; junction bases unmatched: 12. CDR3 length: 15 residues. The CDR3: CASSLTGAAGNTIYF. CDR3 in DNA: TGTGCCAGTTCTCTAACAGGGGCGGCAGGAAACACCATATATTTT.

The chain joins TRBV5-1 to TRBJ1-2; no clear D gene. CDR1 is SGHRS and CDR2 is YFSETQ in the germline V gene. Trimming removed 0 bases from V and 4 bases from J, with 10 bases in between. The CDR3 is 14 amino acids. CDR3 in amino acids: CASSLDTPLYGYTF. In nucleotides, the CDR3 is TGCGCCAGCAGCTTGGACACGCCGCTCTATGGCTACACCTTC.

The gene calls are TRBV25-1 and TRBJ2-7; TRBD2 matches 7 bases. This CDR3 is built from 14 residues. Trimming at V came to 1 base and at J to 5 bases, leaving 5 bases not matched to a gene. The germline CDR1 and CDR2 sequences are MGHDK and SYGVNS. In DNA form, the CDR3 reads TGTGCCAGCAGTGAATCGGGGAGGGGTCACGAGCAGTACTTC. Translated: CASSESGRGHEQYF.

The chain recombines TRBV29-1 with TRBJ1-2; tentative D call: TRBD1 (6 bases). V shed 4 bases and J shed 5 bases, with 14 bases lying between them. CDR3 length: 13 residues. Per germline, CDR1 SQVTM and CDR2 ANQGSEA. The CDR3 is CSVGGGGRYGYTF. In DNA, the CDR3 is TGCAGCGTTGGGGGAGGGGGGAGGTATGGCTACACCTTC.